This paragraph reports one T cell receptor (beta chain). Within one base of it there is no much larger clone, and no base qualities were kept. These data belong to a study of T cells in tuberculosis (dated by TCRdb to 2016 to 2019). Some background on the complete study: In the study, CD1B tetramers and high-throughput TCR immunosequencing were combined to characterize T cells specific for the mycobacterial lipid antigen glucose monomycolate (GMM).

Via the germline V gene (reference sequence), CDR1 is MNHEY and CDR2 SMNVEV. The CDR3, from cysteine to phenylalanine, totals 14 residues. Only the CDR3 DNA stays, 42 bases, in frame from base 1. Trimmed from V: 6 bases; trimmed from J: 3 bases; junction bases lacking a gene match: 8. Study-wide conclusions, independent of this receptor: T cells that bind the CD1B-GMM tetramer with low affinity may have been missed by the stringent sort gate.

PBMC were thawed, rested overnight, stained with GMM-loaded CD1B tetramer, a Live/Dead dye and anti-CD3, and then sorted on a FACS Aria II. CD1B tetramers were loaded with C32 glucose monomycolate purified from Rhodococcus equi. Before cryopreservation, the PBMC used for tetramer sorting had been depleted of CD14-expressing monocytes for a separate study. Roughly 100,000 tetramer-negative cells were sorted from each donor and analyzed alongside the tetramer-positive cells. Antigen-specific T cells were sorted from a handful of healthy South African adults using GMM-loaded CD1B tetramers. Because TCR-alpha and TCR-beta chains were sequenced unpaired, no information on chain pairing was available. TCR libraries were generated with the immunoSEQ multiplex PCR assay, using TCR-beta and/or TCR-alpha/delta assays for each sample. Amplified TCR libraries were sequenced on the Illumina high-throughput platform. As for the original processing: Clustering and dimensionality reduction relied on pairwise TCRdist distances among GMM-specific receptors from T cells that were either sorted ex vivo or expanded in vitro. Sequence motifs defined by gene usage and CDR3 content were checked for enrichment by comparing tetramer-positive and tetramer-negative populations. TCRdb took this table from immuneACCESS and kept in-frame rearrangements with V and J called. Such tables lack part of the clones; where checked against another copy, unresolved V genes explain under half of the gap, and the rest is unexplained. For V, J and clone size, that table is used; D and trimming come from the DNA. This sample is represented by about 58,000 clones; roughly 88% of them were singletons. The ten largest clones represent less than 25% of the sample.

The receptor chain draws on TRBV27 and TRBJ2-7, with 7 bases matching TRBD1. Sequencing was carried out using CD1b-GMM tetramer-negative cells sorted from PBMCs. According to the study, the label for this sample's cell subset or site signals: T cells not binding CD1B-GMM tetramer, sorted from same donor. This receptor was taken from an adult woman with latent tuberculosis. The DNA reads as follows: TGTGCCAGCAGCTCCGGGACAGCTTTCTACGAGCAGTACTTC. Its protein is CASSSGTAFYEQYF.